The sequence of this TCR beta chain was determined in a study of tumor-infiltrating lymphocytes in primary liver carcinoma. For each extraction, RNA and DNA were obtained together from about 21-30 mg of unsorted bulk tissue. Worth noting for this clonotype: One junction end disagrees with the germline gene, perhaps due to a read error.

Production of TCR beta cDNA used around 0.45 ug total RNA together with a constant-region primer. Researchers made the TCR beta libraries by running three nested multiplex PCR rounds with slightly modified ARM-PCR. Both of the initial two PCR rounds ran for 10 cycles and employed TRBV1-TRBV30 forward primers alongside a C-beta reverse primer. TCRdb re-analysed the multiplex PCR reads in MiXCR, keeping a single row per CDR3 protein. The sample yields about 20,000 distinct CDR3 sequences, 80% seen once. Germline loops: CDR1 SGHAT, CDR2 FQNNGV. This CDR3 is built from 14 residues. The sequence was collected from a woman aged 30 to 39 with primary liver carcinoma and hepatitis B virus infection. The source material was liver tumor tissue from sampling region 2. Sample subset: tumor region T2, inferior pole. The V and J genes are TRBV11-2 and TRBJ2-1, with 8 bases identical to TRBD2. The CDR3 loop is CPRSLLAGKGEQFF. The CDR3 nucleotides are TGTCCCAGGAGCCTCTTAGCGGGAAAGGGTGAACAGTTCTTC.